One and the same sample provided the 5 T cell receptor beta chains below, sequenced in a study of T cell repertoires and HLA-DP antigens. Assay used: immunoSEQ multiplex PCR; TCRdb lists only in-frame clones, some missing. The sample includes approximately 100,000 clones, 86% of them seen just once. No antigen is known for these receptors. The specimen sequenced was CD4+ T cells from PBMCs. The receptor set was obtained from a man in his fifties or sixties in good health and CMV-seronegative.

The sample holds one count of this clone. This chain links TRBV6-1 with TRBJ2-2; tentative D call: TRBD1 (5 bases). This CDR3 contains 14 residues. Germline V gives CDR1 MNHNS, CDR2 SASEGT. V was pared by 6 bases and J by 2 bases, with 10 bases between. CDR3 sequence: CASSFDRNTGELFF. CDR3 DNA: TGTGCCAGCAGCTTTGACAGAAACACCGGGGAGCTGTTTTTT.

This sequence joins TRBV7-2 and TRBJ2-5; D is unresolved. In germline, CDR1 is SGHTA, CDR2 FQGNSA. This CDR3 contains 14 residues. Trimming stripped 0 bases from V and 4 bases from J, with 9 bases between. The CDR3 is CASSLAGLGETQYF. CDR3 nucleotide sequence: TGTGCCAGCAGCTTAGCAGGGCTCGGAGAGACCCAGTACTTC.

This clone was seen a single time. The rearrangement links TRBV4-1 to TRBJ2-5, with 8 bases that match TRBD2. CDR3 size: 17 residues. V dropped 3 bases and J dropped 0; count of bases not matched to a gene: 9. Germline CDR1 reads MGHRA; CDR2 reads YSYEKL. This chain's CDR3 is CASSQGLLLADQETQYF. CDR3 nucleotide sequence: TGCGCCAGCAGCCAGGGTTTGTTACTAGCGGACCAAGAGACCCAGTACTTC.

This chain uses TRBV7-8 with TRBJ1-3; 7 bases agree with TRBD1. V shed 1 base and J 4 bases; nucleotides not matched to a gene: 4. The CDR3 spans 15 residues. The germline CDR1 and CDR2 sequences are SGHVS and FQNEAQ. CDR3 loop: CASSLVTGAGNTIYF. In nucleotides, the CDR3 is TGTGCCAGCAGCTTAGTAACAGGGGCAGGAAACACCATATATTTT.

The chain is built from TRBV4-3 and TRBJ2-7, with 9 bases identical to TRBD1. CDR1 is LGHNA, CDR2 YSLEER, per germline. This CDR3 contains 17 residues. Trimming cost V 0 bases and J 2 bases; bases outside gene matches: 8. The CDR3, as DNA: TGCGCCAGCAGCCAAGATATGGGGACAGGGCTTACCTACGAGCAGTACTTC. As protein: CASSQDMGTGLTYEQYF.